This TCR beta chain was captured by sequencing in a study of T-cell memory formation after mild COVID-19. Study in general: TCR clusters largely stayed donor specific.

Germline CDR1 is ENHRY and CDR2 is SYGVKD. V dropped 2 bases and J dropped 3 bases, with 11 bases sitting between them. The CDR3 spans 14 residues. As to this clonotype: The antigen remains unidentified.

General study points: Some clones that responded turned up in pre-infection memory, which suggests that cross-reactive memory joined in. There was a balanced CD4/CD8 profile in clones contracting day 15 to 85, and later expanders leaned CD4+.

One entry per CDR3 protein results from TCRdb running MiXCR on the 5' RACE reads. The table includes 470,000 or so distinct CDR3 sequences, roughly 25% detected once. The sample consisted of PBMCs or a T cell subset sorted from them (not recorded which). The chain couples TRBV10-3 to TRBJ2-7; D is unclear. The receptor comes from an adult woman who had mild COVID-19 (a few samples of this study predate the infection). Cell type and time point are not known. CDR3 protein: CAISEEVLIYEQYF. In DNA form, the CDR3 reads TGTGCCATCAGTGAGGAGGTCCTGATCTACGAGCAGTACTTC.